The 16 T cell receptor beta chains reported below all come from one sample, sequenced in a study of blood T cell repertoires in COVID-19. The data were produced by immunoSEQ multiplex PCR, yet TCRdb's version contains in-frame clones alone and is incomplete. The table shows over 300,000 clones, with around 89% occurring only once. Sequencing used peripheral blood. These receptors were taken from a man between 18 and 29 years old who had recovered from COVID-19.

This chain joins TRBV7-9 and TRBJ1-3; the D is unclear. V gave up 5 bases and J gave up 6 bases, with 14 bases separating them. The CDR3 has 14 residues. The V gene's germline CDR1 is SEHNR and CDR2 FQNEAQ (reference sequence). CDR3 protein: CASSPSGGLNTIYF. For the CDR3, the DNA is TGTGCCAGCAGCCCGAGTGGAGGGTTAAACACCATATATTTT.

The chain joins TRBV5-1 to TRBJ2-3; perhaps TRBD1 as D (6 bases). Germline CDR1 reads SGHRS; CDR2 reads YFSETQ. This CDR3 contains 17 residues. The V end was cut by 4 bases, the J end by 0 bases, with 18 bases between. The CDR3 sequence: CASSPSGQKRSTDTQYF. CDR3 sequence (DNA): TGCGCCAGCAGCCCCTCCGGACAGAAGAGGAGCACAGATACGCAGTATTTT. The full variable domain, with the rest looked up from reference TRBV5-1 and TRBJ2-3, is KAGVTQTPRYLIKTRGQQVTLSCSPISGHRSVSWYQQTPGQGLQFLFEYFSETQRNKGNFPGRFSGRQFSNSRSEMNVSTLELGDSALYLCASSPSGQKRSTDTQYFGPGTRLTVL.

V and J are TRBV18 and TRBJ2-6; D is perhaps TRBD2 (5 bases). The V gene lost 3 bases and the J gene lost 2 bases, with 8 bases spanning the gap. The CDR3 is 15 amino acids. Germline CDR1 KGHSH, CDR2 LQKENI. The CDR3 region is CASSPAGAGANVLTF. CDR3 bases: TGTGCCAGCTCACCCGCCGGGGCTGGGGCCAACGTCCTGACTTTC.

The V call is TRBV4-1, the J call TRBJ1-5; D is perhaps TRBD1 (6 bases). This CDR3 has 15 amino acids. Trimming took off 3 bases at V and 3 bases at J, with 12 bases between the two ends. Germline CDR1 is MGHRA and CDR2 is YSYEKL. CDR3 sequence: CASSQDTGNNQPQHF. The DNA for the CDR3 is TGCGCCAGCAGCCAGGACACAGGGAACAATCAGCCCCAGCATTTT.

The chain couples TRBV19 to TRBJ2-5; the match to TRBD2 covers 8 bases. Germline-derived CDR1 and CDR2 are LNHDA and SQIVND (reference sequence). CDR3 length: 14 amino acids. Trimming at V came to 1 base and at J to 9 bases, leaving 7 bases not matched to a gene. Written as DNA, the CDR3 is TGTGCCAGTAGTATAGCTGACGGAGCGGGGGCCCAGTACTTC. Translated, it gives CASSIADGAGAQYF.

This clone appeared once. The chain recombines TRBV5-1 with TRBJ2-3, with a tentative D call TRBD2 (6 bases). Trimming removed 1 base from V and 3 bases from J, with 12 bases in between. The CDR3 has 15 amino acids. Germline V gene lookup returns CDR1 SGHRS and CDR2 YFSETQ. CDR3 in DNA: TGCGCCAGCAGCTTGATCTGGGGGAGGACAGATACGCAGTATTTT. Translation gives CASSLIWGRTDTQYF.

The chain is built from TRBV6-4 and TRBJ1-6, with TRBD1 matching over 7 bases. The germline gives CDR1 MRHNA, CDR2 SNTAGT. V shed 4 bases, J shed 7 bases, and the junction held 1 base outside the gene matches. CDR3 size: 13 residues. CDR3: CASSAQGNSPLHF. The CDR3 coding sequence is TGTGCCAGCAGTGCACAGGGGAATTCACCCCTCCACTTT.

This chain links TRBV4-2 with TRBJ1-3; 7 positions match TRBD1. From germline, CDR1 is LGHNA and CDR2 YNFKEQ. Trimming at V came to 2 bases and at J to 2 bases, leaving 12 bases not matched to a gene. The CDR3 totals 18 residues. The CDR3 protein is CASSQQGRGLFPGNTIYF. The DNA of the CDR3 is TGTGCCAGCAGCCAACAGGGAAGGGGGCTATTCCCTGGAAACACCATATATTTT.

The chain couples TRBV30 to TRBJ1-2; maybe TRBD1 (5 bases). The CDR3 is 12 residues long. Trimming took off 0 bases at V and 10 bases at J, with 12 bases between the two ends. Germline V gene data show CDR1 as GTSNPN and CDR2 as SVGIG (reference sequence). CDR3 loop: CAWSVEEGTYTF. CDR3 in DNA: TGTGCCTGGAGTGTAGAGGAGGGGACCTACACCTTC.

The chain couples TRBV3-1 (or the pseudogene TRBV3-2) to TRBJ1-2; TRBD1 agrees at 8 bases. The CDR3 runs to 15 residues. Germline CDR1 reads LGHDT; CDR2 reads YNNKEL (reference sequence). With 3 bases clipped from V and 3 bases from J, the junction kept 6 bases outside the gene matches. The CDR3 sequence: CASSHRQTGDYGYTF. For the CDR3, the DNA is TGTGCCAGCAGCCACCGACAGACAGGGGACTATGGCTACACCTTC.

This chain joins TRBV6-5 and TRBJ2-7, with 7 bases fitting TRBD2. This CDR3 spans 12 amino acids. Germline V lookup: CDR1 MNHEY, CDR2 SVGAGI. Unmatched junction bases numbered 7, after V lost 7 bases and J lost 7 bases. CDR3 sequence reads: CASKRFGGEQYF. Written as DNA, the CDR3 is TGTGCCAGCAAAAGGTTCGGGGGGGAGCAGTACTTC.

The rearrangement joins TRBV5-1 to TRBJ2-7; 8 nucleotides match TRBD2. After removal of 0 bases from V and 3 bases from J, the junction contained 2 bases not matched to a gene. CDR1 and CDR2 (germline): SGHRS, YFSETQ. The CDR3 has 14 residues. The CDR3 is CASSLEREIYEQYF. As DNA, the CDR3 is TGCGCCAGCAGCTTGGAGCGGGAGATCTACGAGCAGTACTTC.

The chain couples TRBV4-3 to TRBJ2-2; 9 nucleotides agree with TRBD1. The CDR3 covers 15 residues. The V gene end was trimmed by 0 bases and the J gene end by 4 bases; junction bases not matched to a gene: 0. CDR1 and CDR2 from the germline V gene are LGHNA and YSLEER. The CDR3 nucleotides are TGCGCCAGCAGCCAAGAGGACAGGGGCACCGGGGAGCTGTTTTTT. It is translated as CASSQEDRGTGELFF.

This clone showed up just once. The chain is built from TRBV11-2 and TRBJ2-1; D is perhaps TRBD2 (6 bases). CDR1 SGHAT and CDR2 FQNNGV come from the germline V gene. The CDR3 is 14 amino acids. Trimming left V 5 bases short and J 8 bases short, with 16 bases between. In nucleotides, the CDR3 is TGTGCCAGCAGCGTCGGGACTCCGAGGGATGAGCAGTTCTTC. Translated, it gives CASSVGTPRDEQFF.

The gene calls are TRBV27 and TRBJ1-5; 9 bases fit TRBD1. The V gene end was trimmed by 5 bases and the J gene end by 4 bases; junction bases not matched to a gene: 3. CDR3 length: 14 residues. In germline, CDR1 is MNHEY, CDR2 SMNVEV (reference sequence). The CDR3 sequence is CASSAGTGNQPQHF. The CDR3, as DNA: TGTGCCAGCAGTGCCGGGACAGGGAATCAGCCCCAGCATTTT.

The count of this clone is one. The gene calls are TRBV18 and TRBJ2-5; a weak D match, TRBD1 (6 bases). The germline V and J ends were trimmed by 3 bases and 2 bases, with 10 bases remaining between them. CDR1 and CDR2 (germline): KGHSH, LQKENI. The CDR3 length is 14 residues. The CDR3 loop reads CASSPSGQQETQYF. As DNA, the CDR3 is TGTGCCAGCTCACCCTCTGGACAGCAAGAGACCCAGTACTTC.